This entry lists 20 T cell receptor beta chains sequenced from one sample in a study of PD-L1 blockade in urothelial cancer. Data came from immunoSEQ multiplex PCR; TCRdb stores just in-frame clones and leaves some out. The repertoire includes about 81,000 clones, around four fifths of them detected once, and approximately 6.7% sits in the top ten. Sample time point: pretreatment peripheral blood. The sample here was PBMCs, taken around atezolizumab (anti-PD-L1) treatment. The receptors were sampled from a man in his forties with urothelial cancer.

The chain uses TRBV19 and TRBJ1-5; 10 bases match TRBD1. Germline-derived CDR1 and CDR2 are LNHDA and SQIVND (reference sequence). The CDR3 runs 15 residues. The ends lost 4 bases at V and 4 bases at J; junction bases unmatched: 4. The CDR3 region has the DNA TGTGCCAGTAGTACCGACAGGGGGCAGAATCAGCCCCAGCATTTT. This translates into CASSTDRGQNQPQHF.

This clone was detected only once. The rearrangement joins TRBV29-1 to TRBJ1-2; TRBD1 matches 9 bases. V shed 7 bases, J shed 4 bases, and the junction held 7 bases outside the gene matches. The CDR3 runs 13 residues. Germline V gene data show CDR1 as SQVTM and CDR2 as ANQGSEA. The CDR3 DNA reads as TGCAGCGCCCGGGACAGGGAAGGCTATGGCTACACCTTC. Translation gives CSARDREGYGYTF.

The chain employs TRBV6-5 and TRBJ1-4; TRBD1 aligns across 9 bases. Per germline, CDR1 MNHEY and CDR2 SVGAGI. The CDR3 totals 14 residues. V lost 5 bases, J lost 7 bases, and 5 bases stayed unmatched. This CDR3 reads CASSQGQGREKLFF. For the CDR3, the DNA is TGTGCCAGCAGTCAGGGACAGGGACGTGAAAAACTGTTTTTT.

DNA for the CDR3: TGTGCCAGCAGCTCCAGCGGGACCCGGGGTGAGCAGTACTTC. It codes for CASSSSGTRGEQYF. V is TRBV11-3 and J is TRBJ2-7; 7 nucleotides line up with TRBD2. The V gene's germline CDR1 is SGHNT and CDR2 YENEEA. Unmatched junction bases numbered 10, after V lost 4 bases and J lost 7 bases. The CDR3 length is 14 residues.

The V call is TRBV27, the J call TRBJ1-2; 7 nucleotides align to TRBD1. CDR3 length: 14 residues. V was pared by 0 bases and J by 5 bases, with 3 bases of the junction left unmatched. In germline, CDR1 is MNHEY, CDR2 SMNVEV (reference sequence). The CDR3 reads CASSLSPQGYGYTF. CDR3 nucleotide sequence: TGTGCCAGCAGTTTATCGCCACAGGGGTATGGCTACACCTTC.

A word on this clone: One end of the junction varies from germline; a read error may be responsible. The chain recombines TRBV7-7 with TRBJ2-5; the match to TRBD1 covers 7 bases. This CDR3 comprises 15 residues. Germline values: CDR1 SSHAT, CDR2 FNYEAQ (reference sequence). CDR3 DNA: TGTGCTAGCAGCTTGACAGGGAATATCATGGAGACCCAGTACTTC. The encoded protein is CASSLTGNIMETQYF.

This chain joins TRBV9 and TRBJ2-7; D perhaps matches TRBD2 (5 bases). The CDR3 is made up of 14 amino acids. Trimming cost V 3 bases and J 1 base, with 11 bases left between them. Per germline, CDR1 SGDLS and CDR2 YYNGEE. CDR3: CASSARGLSYEQYF. The CDR3 DNA reads TGTGCCAGCAGCGCCCGAGGGCTGTCCTACGAGCAGTACTTC. Together with reference TRBV9 and TRBJ2-7, the CDR3 gives the full variable domain: DSGVTQTPKHLITATGQRVTLRCSPRSGDLSVYWYQQSLDQGLQFLIQYYNGEERAKGNILERFSAQQFPDLHSELNLSSLELGDSALYFCASSARGLSYEQYFGPGTRLTVT.

This chain links TRBV7-9 with TRBJ2-7; 8 bases map to TRBD2. Germline V CDR1 and CDR2: SEHNR, FQNEAQ (reference sequence). The CDR3 is made up of 15 amino acids. V shed 5 bases and J 2 bases; nucleotides not matched to a gene: 8. The CDR3 nucleotides read TGTGCCAGCAGCAGGGGCGGGGGGACTGCCTACGAGCAGTACTTC. This gives the protein CASSRGGGTAYEQYF. The full variable domain, rest sourced from reference TRBV7-9 and TRBJ2-7, is DTGVSQNPRHKITKRGQNVTFRCDPISEHNRLYWYRQTLGQGPEFLTYFQNEAQLEKSRLLSDRFSAERPKGSFSTLEIQRTEQGDSAMYLCASSRGGGTAYEQYFGPGTRLTVT.

The chain links TRBV5-1 to TRBJ2-1; tentatively, D is TRBD2 (6 bases). The germline gives CDR1 SGHRS, CDR2 YFSETQ. Trimming pared 2 bases from V and 6 bases from J, leaving 15 bases between. There are 15 residues in the CDR3. In DNA, the CDR3 is TGCGCCAGCAGCTTTGGAGGGAGTGGGGCCAATGAGCAGTTCTTC. This encodes CASSFGGSGANEQFF.

The chain has TRBV19 and TRBJ1-2, with D possibly TRBD1 on 6 matching bases. The CDR3 length is 13 residues. V gave up 3 bases and J gave up 2 bases, with 7 bases separating them. Germline values: CDR1 LNHDA, CDR2 SQIVND (reference sequence). This CDR3 is CASSIGTNYGYTF. The CDR3 nucleotides are TGTGCCAGTAGTATCGGGACAAACTATGGCTACACCTTC.

The V call is TRBV19, the J call TRBJ1-5; possible D gene TRBD1, 5 bases. Trimming left V 7 bases short and J 5 bases short, with 15 bases between. This CDR3 spans 14 amino acids. The germline V gene has CDR1 LNHDA and CDR2 SQIVND (reference sequence). CDR3 in amino acids: CASTATGGYQPQHF. CDR3 sequence (DNA): TGTGCCAGTACCGCAACCGGGGGGTATCAGCCCCAGCATTTT.

Comments on this clone: At one boundary the junction diverges from the germline segment, which might be a read error. The chain has TRBV9 and TRBJ2-7; tentative D call: TRBD2 (5 bases). The CDR3 spans 15 residues. The germline gives CDR1 SGDLS, CDR2 YYNGEE. CDR3 protein: CASSAYSDRAGLINF. CDR3 in DNA: TGTGCCAGCAGCGCCTACTCGGACCGGGCGGGCCTAATAAACTTC.

V and J are TRBV7-9 and TRBJ1-2; 10 bases agree with TRBD1. The CDR3 runs to 17 residues. CDR1 and CDR2 (germline): SEHNR, FQNEAQ (reference sequence). V lost 5 bases to trimming and J lost 5 bases; unmatched junction nucleotides: 14. DNA for the CDR3: TGTGCCAGCAGCCTCTCCGGGACAGGGGATCTTGGTTATGGCTACACCTTC. It codes for CASSLSGTGDLGYGYTF.

This chain connects TRBV30 to TRBJ2-2, with D possibly being TRBD1 (6 bases). Trimming pared 6 bases from V and 5 bases from J, leaving 16 bases between. Per germline, CDR1 GTSNPN and CDR2 SVGIG (reference sequence). The CDR3 runs to 14 residues. CDR3 bases: TGTGCCTGCGCTTTACCAGGGACAACCGGGGAGCTGTTTTTT. Translating it yields CACALPGTTGELFF.

By frequency in the sample, this clone is medium-sized. The chain links TRBV6-1 to TRBJ2-2; a possible D gene is TRBD2 (5 bases). The CDR3 runs to 13 residues. The V gene's germline CDR1 is MNHNS and CDR2 SASEGT. With 7 bases removed from V and 5 bases from J, the gap between germline ends came to 11 bases. CDR3 nucleotides: TGTGCCAGCACCAAACGAGGGACCGGGGAGCTGTTTTTT. Its translation is CASTKRGTGELFF.

This clone was seen only a few times. J is TRBJ2-2 and V is TRBV28; a possible D gene is TRBD2 (5 bases). The germline V gene has CDR1 MDHEN and CDR2 SYDVKM. This CDR3 is 16 amino acids long. V gave up 7 bases and J gave up 6 bases, with 21 bases separating them. The CDR3 DNA reads as TGTGCCAGCACCCCCACGGGGTTACTCCAAGCCGGGGAGCTGTTTTTT. It translates to CASTPTGLLQAGELFF.

The chain combines TRBV28 with TRBJ2-1, with D maybe TRBD1 (5 bases). The CDR3 has 14 amino acids. Germline CDR1 is MDHEN and CDR2 is SYDVKM. Trimming removed 8 bases from V and 6 bases from J, with 17 bases in between. The CDR3 DNA sequence: TGTGCCAGCGGACGACAGCCGCGTCGCAATGAGCAGTTCTTC. It is translated as CASGRQPRRNEQFF.

The V gene is TRBV5-1, the J gene TRBJ2-3; D ambiguous. Germline values: CDR1 SGHRS, CDR2 YFSETQ. CDR3 size: 15 residues. V dropped 2 bases and J dropped 2 bases, with 12 bases sitting between them. The CDR3 region is CASSFDTDFTDTQYF. The CDR3 DNA follows: TGCGCCAGCAGCTTCGATACAGATTTCACAGATACGCAGTATTTT.

The V gene is TRBV9, the J gene TRBJ2-2; D is uncertain. This CDR3 is 15 amino acids long. CDR1 is SGDLS and CDR2 is YYNGEE in the germline V gene. Trimming pared 3 bases from V and 2 bases from J, leaving 11 bases between. Here the CDR3 reads CASSGRVQNTGELFF. The CDR3, as DNA: TGTGCCAGCAGCGGACGGGTTCAAAACACCGGGGAGCTGTTTTTT.

This clone has a single count. The chain uses TRBV19 and TRBJ2-7; 9 bases agree with TRBD1. The CDR3 is 13 amino acids. The germline gives CDR1 LNHDA, CDR2 SQIVND (reference sequence). V lost 9 bases, J lost 3 bases, and 6 bases stayed unmatched. The CDR3 here is CASKQGAFYEQYF. CDR3 in DNA: TGTGCCAGCAAACAGGGGGCATTCTACGAGCAGTACTTC.